The clone carrying this T cell receptor beta chain was recorded at least ten times. Its cognate antigen is unknown. The sample belongs to a study of response to subunit inactivated influenza vaccine. Study-wide points: Each seasonal influenza vaccination recruits few new T cells, the authors suggested.

TCRdb processed the RT-PCR reads anew with MiXCR; each CDR3 protein has one entry. Counted here are about 700,000 distinct CDR3 sequences, more than 15% occurring once; the ten biggest clones make up about 9.9%. The source material was PBMCs from blood, sampled roughly 12 days after vaccination. The TCR sequence derives from a man aged 50 to 60 who received an inactivated influenza vaccine.

The DNA of the CDR3 is TGCAGCGCTGACAGGGTGGAGACCCAGTACTTC. Residues: CSADRVETQYF. The rearrangement uses TRBV29-1 and TRBJ2-5; TRBD1 agrees at 7 bases. CDR3 length equals 11 residues. V dropped 7 bases and J dropped 5; count of bases not matched to a gene: 4. From germline, CDR1 is SQVTM and CDR2 ANQGSEA.